The entry below gives a single TCR beta chain sequence along with its context. Its cognate antigen is unknown. CDR1 is SEHNR, CDR2 FQNEAQ, per germline (reference sequence). J was trimmed by 2 bases and V by 5 bases; bases with no gene match: 4. The CDR3 contains 15 residues. The sample is drawn from a study of shared clonotypes between healthy human individuals. Study background: Each donor's CD8 memory used one plate, CD8 naive two, each CD4 subset three. Findings of the study overall: Across a few donors, naive CD4 shared around 5%, naive CD8 about 3.2%, memory CD4 more than 2%, memory CD8 about 0.4%.

TCRdb's table, derived via immunoSEQ multiplex PCR, lists solely in-frame clones and lacks some. The sample yields over 2 million clones, just under 95% seen once. All donors qualified as healthy HIV-negative adults and had experienced no recent acute infections or vaccinations. All of the donors resided in Nashville, Tennessee, and each was a Caucasian adult. This clonotype was sampled from a man aged 18 to 29 in good health. Some clones in this sample may be carry-over from other donors' samples. The sample taken for sequencing was naive CD4+ T cells from PBMCs. As for subset: CD45RA+ positively selected. The rearrangement joins TRBV7-9 to TRBJ1-4, with 8 bases matching TRBD1. CDR3 DNA sequence: TGTGCCAGCAGCCCCCGGGACAGGACTAATGAAAAACTGTTTTTT. It yields the protein CASSPRDRTNEKLFF.